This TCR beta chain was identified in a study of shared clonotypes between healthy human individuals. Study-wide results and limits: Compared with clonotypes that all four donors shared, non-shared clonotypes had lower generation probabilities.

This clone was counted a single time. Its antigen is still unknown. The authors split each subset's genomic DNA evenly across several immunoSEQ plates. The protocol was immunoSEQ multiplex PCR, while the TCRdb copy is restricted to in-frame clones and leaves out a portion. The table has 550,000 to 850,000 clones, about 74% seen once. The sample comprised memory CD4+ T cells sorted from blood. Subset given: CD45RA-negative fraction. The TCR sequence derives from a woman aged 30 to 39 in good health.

CDR3 sequence: CASSEMEGNWAEAFF. CDR3 in DNA: TGTGCCAGCAGTGAAATGGAGGGGAATTGGGCTGAAGCTTTCTTT. The chain employs TRBV6-1 and TRBJ1-1; TRBD1 might be the D (5 bases). V shed 2 bases and J shed 6 bases, with 16 bases lying between them. The CDR3 length is 15 residues. The germline V gene has CDR1 MNHNS and CDR2 SASEGT.